This is a list of T cell receptor beta chains from one sample in a study of long-term antiretroviral therapy in people with HIV. Only in-frame clones appear in the TCRdb table, and some are missing; sequencing was by immunoSEQ multiplex PCR. The table records approximately 36,000 clones, 82% of them present only once. Sequencing used unsorted PBMCs, obtained 0.6 years after starting antiretroviral therapy. All receptors come from a man in his late teens or twenties with HIV. Each CDR3 is given with its conserved first and last residue. D genes are given only for firm matches. Only part of the rows carry a size: once, few, many, or a class if the clone is expanded.

size	V	J	D	CDR3	DNA
.	TRBV5-6	TRBJ2-7	TRBD1	CASSYGAPTGTGSYEQYF	TGTGCCAGCAGTTACGGGGCCCCTACCGGGACAGGGAGCTACGAGCAGTACTTC
.	TRBV5-4	TRBJ1-5	TRBD1	CASSLTGGGSNQPQHF	TGTGCCAGCAGCTTGACAGGGGGTGGTAGCAATCAGCCCCAGCATTTT
.	TRBV9	TRBJ2-5	.	CASSVAGWDRETQYF	TGTGCCAGCAGCGTAGCTGGGTGGGATAGGGAGACCCAGTACTTC
.	TRBV10-3	TRBJ2-1	.	CAISGGVREQFF	TGTGCCATCAGTGGAGGGGTTCGTGAGCAGTTCTTC
.	TRBV2	TRBJ1-2	.	CASSEAGQGKRGYTF	TGTGCCAGCAGTGAAGCGGGGCAGGGCAAGCGGGGCTACACCTTC
.	TRBV9	TRBJ1-4	.	CASSALPGREKLFF	TGTGCCAGCAGCGCCTTACCAGGGCGTGAAAAACTGTTTTTT
.	TRBV9	TRBJ2-6	.	CASSVQPSGANVLTF	TGTGCCAGCAGCGTTCAGCCCTCTGGGGCCAACGTCCTGACTTTC
.	TRBV18	TRBJ2-3	.	CASSETWGLTDTQYF	TGTGCCAGCTCGGAAACTTGGGGCCTCACAGATACGCAGTATTTT
.	TRBV7-9	TRBJ2-7	TRBD2	CASSLSGTSLSEQYF	TGTGCCAGCAGCCTTTCCGGGACTAGTCTCTCCGAGCAGTACTTC
.	TRBV6-1	TRBJ2-7	TRBD1	CASSERVAGGSYEQYF	TGTGCCAGCAGTGAAAGGGTCGCAGGGGGCTCCTACGAGCAGTACTTC
.	TRBV5-1	TRBJ1-1	.	CASSTHLGQIEAFF	TGCGCCAGCAGCACACACCTCGGACAGATTGAAGCTTTCTTT
.	TRBV18	TRBJ2-3	.	CASSPPPMALRDTQYF	TGTGCCAGCTCACCACCTCCTATGGCCCTGCGGGATACGCAGTATTTT
.	TRBV28	TRBJ1-1	.	CASSFRGRVNTEAFF	TGTGCCAGCAGTTTCAGGGGACGGGTCAACACTGAAGCTTTCTTT
.	TRBV7-2	TRBJ1-5	.	CASSSGDYSNQPQHF	TGTGCCAGCAGCTCAGGGGATTATAGCAATCAGCCCCAGCATTTT
.	TRBV19	TRBJ2-1	TRBD2	CASSVGLPTREQFF	TGTGCCAGTAGCGTGGGACTACCTACACGTGAGCAGTTCTTC
.	TRBV6-6	TRBJ1-1	.	CASSYQRGQAFF	TGTGCCAGCAGTTACCAGCGGGGACAAGCTTTCTTT
.	TRBV19	TRBJ1-3	.	CASSRSSGNTIYF	TGTGCCAGTAGTCGGAGCTCTGGAAACACCATATATTTT
.	TRBV6-5	TRBJ2-7	.	CASSQSTSGVGQYF	TGTGCCAGCAGTCAATCGACCTCAGGGGTAGGGCAGTACTTC
.	TRBV18	TRBJ1-1	.	CASSPMEQALTEAFF	TGTGCCAGCTCACCAATGGAACAAGCACTCACTGAAGCTTTCTTT
few	TRBV9	TRBJ2-6	.	CASSAREKTSGANVLTF	TGTGCCAGCAGCGCGAGAGAGAAGACCTCTGGGGCCAACGTCCTGACTTTC
.	TRBV14	TRBJ1-2	.	CASSLTRERHGYTF	TGTGCCAGCAGCCTAACCAGGGAGAGGCATGGCTACACCTTC
.	TRBV6-5	TRBJ1-5	.	CASSYRIAGQPQHF	TGTGCCAGCAGTTACCGAATTGCAGGACAGCCCCAGCATTTT
.	TRBV28	TRBJ2-7	TRBD2	CASRSPTSGSYEQYF	TGTGCCAGCAGATCTCCGACTAGCGGGAGCTACGAGCAGTACTTC
.	TRBV10-3	TRBJ2-1	TRBD2	CAISSSGTNNEQFF	TGTGCCATCAGCTCTAGCGGGACTAACAATGAGCAGTTCTTC
once	TRBV13	TRBJ2-7	TRBD2	CASSLGLAGGYEQYF	TGTGCCAGCAGCTTGGGACTAGCGGGAGGTTACGAGCAGTACTTC
.	TRBV23-1	TRBJ2-5	TRBD2	CASSQSPDSGGETQYF	TGCGCCAGCAGTCAATCTCCCGACAGCGGGGGAGAGACCCAGTACTTC
.	TRBV6-5	TRBJ1-1	TRBD1	CASSYGTGWATEAFF	TGTGCCAGCAGTTACGGGACAGGGTGGGCCACTGAAGCTTTCTTT
.	TRBV5-4	TRBJ1-6	TRBD1	CASSPGQSSYNSPLHF	TGTGCCAGCAGCCCGGGACAGAGCTCCTATAATTCACCCCTCCACTTT
.	TRBV9	TRBJ1-1	TRBD1	CASSVGTGGAETFF	TGTGCCAGCAGCGTGGGTACAGGGGGCGCGGAAACTTTCTTT
.	TRBV4-3	TRBJ2-2	.	CASSQTGNTGELFF	TGCGCCAGCAGCCAGACAGGAAACACCGGGGAGCTGTTTTTT
.	TRBV7-2	TRBJ2-1	.	CASSLTLGDEQFF	TGTGCCAGCAGCTTAACGTTAGGGGACGAGCAGTTCTTC
.	TRBV6-6	TRBJ1-1	.	CASSYSNTEAFF	TGTGCCAGCAGTTACTCTAACACTGAAGCTTTCTTT
.	TRBV6-5	TRBJ1-3	TRBD1	CASSYERQGGGNTIYF	TGTGCCAGCAGTTACGAGAGGCAGGGGGGAGGAAACACCATATATTTT
.	TRBV7-2	TRBJ2-1	TRBD2	CASSRGGSEQFF	TGTGCCAGCAGCCGGGGGGGGAGTGAGCAGTTCTTC
few	TRBV19	TRBJ1-5	.	CASDLAGFYSNQPQHF	TGTGCCAGCGATCTTGCGGGATTTTATAGCAATCAGCCCCAGCATTTT
.	TRBV4-3	TRBJ2-4	.	CASSQRGEGNIQYF	TGCGCCAGCAGCCAAAGGGGCGAGGGGAACATTCAGTACTTC
once	TRBV28	TRBJ1-5	TRBD1	CASSPGTGLSQPQHF	TGTGCCAGCAGTCCCGGGACAGGGTTGAGTCAGCCCCAGCATTTT
.	TRBV6-5	TRBJ2-7	.	CASSYDGPPYEQYF	TGTGCCAGCAGTTACGACGGACCCCCTTACGAGCAGTACTTC
.	TRBV27	TRBJ1-5	.	CASSSGLFQPQHF	TGTGCCAGCAGTTCTGGGCTTTTCCAGCCCCAGCATTTT